This TCR beta chain was observed in a study of graft-versus-host responses after intestinal transplantation. The CDR3 length is 16 residues. The germline gives CDR1 SEHNR, CDR2 FQNEAQ (reference sequence). Trimming took 1 base from V and 4 from J, leaving 16 bases between them. Only in-frame clones appear in the TCRdb table, and some are missing; sequencing was by immunoSEQ multiplex PCR. The sample yields roughly 85,000 clones, about 91% seen once. About this clone: Its antigen is unknown.

This TCR was recovered from a human donor who was the organ donor for an intestinal transplant. Sequenced material: unstimulated CD8+ T cells sorted from spleen or lymph node cells, taken before transplant. The rearrangement uses TRBV7-9 and TRBJ2-5; D is possibly TRBD1 (5 bases). In nucleotides, the CDR3 is TGTGCCAGCAGCTTAGTCTCTAGGGGTGACGGAGAGACCCAGTACTTC. It encodes CASSLVSRGDGETQYF.